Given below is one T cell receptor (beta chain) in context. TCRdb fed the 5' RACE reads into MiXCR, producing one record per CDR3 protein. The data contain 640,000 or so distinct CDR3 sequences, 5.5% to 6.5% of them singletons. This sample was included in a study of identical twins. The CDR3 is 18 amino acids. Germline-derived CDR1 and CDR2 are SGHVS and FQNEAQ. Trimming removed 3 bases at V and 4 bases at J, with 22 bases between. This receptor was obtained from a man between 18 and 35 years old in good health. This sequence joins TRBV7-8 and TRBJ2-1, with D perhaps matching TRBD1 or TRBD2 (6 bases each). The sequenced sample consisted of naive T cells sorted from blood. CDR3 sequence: CASSFVPTGGGTYNEQFF. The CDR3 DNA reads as TGTGCCAGCAGCTTCGTACCAACTGGGGGCGGGACTTACAATGAGCAGTTCTTC.